This is a list of T cell receptor beta chains from one sample in a study of T cell repertoires in cytomegalovirus infection. From the reads, TCRdb called clonotypes with MiXCR, one entry per CDR3 protein. The sample includes around 270,000 distinct CDR3 sequences, 8% to 9.5% of them seen just once. The sequenced sample consisted of PBMCs. These receptors were collected from a human donor in good health (CMV status not recorded). Some clones in this sample may be carry-over from other donors' samples. The CDR3 runs from the conserved cysteine through the conserved F or W. The D gene is left open where the match is weak.

cdr3_aa: CASSLETNYGYTF; j_call: TRBJ1-2; d_call: NA; cdr3_length: 13; v_call: TRBV7-4
cdr3_aa: CASIPSGTGIYNEQFF; j_call: TRBJ2-1; d_call: TRBD1; cdr3_length: 16; v_call: TRBV7-2
cdr3_aa: CSGETGNYGYTF; j_call: TRBJ1-2; d_call: TRBD1; cdr3_length: 12; v_call: TRBV29-1
cdr3_aa: CASSSLAGSSYEQYF; j_call: TRBJ2-7; d_call: TRBD2; cdr3_length: 15; v_call: TRBV7-2
cdr3_aa: CSAETGYEQYF; j_call: TRBJ2-7; d_call: NA; cdr3_length: 11; v_call: TRBV20-1
cdr3_aa: CASNPQQGRDQPQHF; j_call: TRBJ1-5; d_call: TRBD1; cdr3_length: 15; v_call: TRBV28
cdr3_aa: CASRFRDWDNYGYTF; j_call: TRBJ1-2; d_call: NA; cdr3_length: 15; v_call: TRBV28
cdr3_aa: CASSLDRGEPQHF; j_call: TRBJ1-5; d_call: TRBD1; cdr3_length: 13; v_call: TRBV7-2
cdr3_aa: CASSPPGTGFYEQYF; j_call: TRBJ2-7; d_call: TRBD1; cdr3_length: 15; v_call: TRBV14
cdr3_aa: CASSSSGASNYGYTF; j_call: TRBJ1-2; d_call: NA; cdr3_length: 15; v_call: TRBV7-2
cdr3_aa: CASSSQLVPVEQYF; j_call: TRBJ2-7; d_call: NA; cdr3_length: 14; v_call: TRBV5-4
cdr3_aa: CASSLESLAYNEQFF; j_call: TRBJ2-1; d_call: NA; cdr3_length: 15; v_call: TRBV5-1
cdr3_aa: CASSSGQHLGNTIYF; j_call: TRBJ1-3; d_call: NA; cdr3_length: 15; v_call: TRBV7-2
cdr3_aa: CASSREEYYEQYF; j_call: TRBJ2-7; d_call: NA; cdr3_length: 13; v_call: TRBV4-3
cdr3_aa: CASSSDRVRIEQFF; j_call: TRBJ2-1; d_call: TRBD1; cdr3_length: 14; v_call: TRBV11-3
cdr3_aa: CASSPGQVVNQPQHF; j_call: TRBJ1-5; d_call: TRBD1; cdr3_length: 15; v_call: TRBV12-3/TRBV12-4
cdr3_aa: CASSSIAGGPGEQFF; j_call: TRBJ2-1; d_call: TRBD2; cdr3_length: 15; v_call: TRBV11-2
cdr3_aa: CASSAPGTGAEQYF; j_call: TRBJ2-7; d_call: TRBD1; cdr3_length: 14; v_call: TRBV5-1
cdr3_aa: CASSQGIYQGETQYF; j_call: TRBJ2-5; d_call: NA; cdr3_length: 15; v_call: TRBV14
cdr3_aa: CASSIAGSGGTQYF; j_call: TRBJ2-5; d_call: TRBD2; cdr3_length: 14; v_call: TRBV6-6
cdr3_aa: CASSQGLVEETQYF; j_call: TRBJ2-5; d_call: NA; cdr3_length: 14; v_call: TRBV4-3
cdr3_aa: CASSYMGNQPQHF; j_call: TRBJ1-5; d_call: NA; cdr3_length: 13; v_call: TRBV6-2/TRBV6-3
cdr3_aa: CSAREAGNYNSPLHF; j_call: TRBJ1-6; d_call: NA; cdr3_length: 15; v_call: TRBV20-1
cdr3_aa: CASSTIRQVFNGYTF; j_call: TRBJ1-2; d_call: NA; cdr3_length: 15; v_call: TRBV7-2
cdr3_aa: CASSQTSGGEQFF; j_call: TRBJ2-1; d_call: TRBD2; cdr3_length: 13; v_call: TRBV3-1
cdr3_aa: CASSDEGYEQYF; j_call: TRBJ2-7; d_call: NA; cdr3_length: 12; v_call: TRBV2
cdr3_aa: CASSVALPSGGGTDTQYF; j_call: TRBJ2-3; d_call: TRBD2; cdr3_length: 18; v_call: TRBV9
cdr3_aa: CSFDRGYTGELFF; j_call: TRBJ2-2; d_call: TRBD1; cdr3_length: 13; v_call: TRBV29-1
cdr3_aa: CAWSVRGVHQPQHF; j_call: TRBJ1-5; d_call: NA; cdr3_length: 14; v_call: TRBV30
cdr3_aa: CASSPVKSVGEQYF; j_call: TRBJ2-7; d_call: NA; cdr3_length: 14; v_call: TRBV11-2
cdr3_aa: CASHRDQAYEQYF; j_call: TRBJ2-7; d_call: NA; cdr3_length: 13; v_call: TRBV2
cdr3_aa: CASSSDYPQYF; j_call: TRBJ2-3; d_call: NA; cdr3_length: 11; v_call: TRBV7-2
cdr3_aa: CASSLWGPGNEKLFF; j_call: TRBJ1-4; d_call: NA; cdr3_length: 15; v_call: TRBV7-2
cdr3_aa: CASSPTQTGHPSNQPQHF; j_call: TRBJ1-5; d_call: NA; cdr3_length: 18; v_call: TRBV7-2
cdr3_aa: CASSPATSFYNEQFF; j_call: TRBJ2-1; d_call: TRBD2; cdr3_length: 15; v_call: TRBV7-2
cdr3_aa: CASSLNRGISGYTF; j_call: TRBJ1-2; d_call: TRBD1; cdr3_length: 14; v_call: TRBV5-6
cdr3_aa: CASSLERGRSYEQYF; j_call: TRBJ2-7; d_call: NA; cdr3_length: 15; v_call: TRBV7-2
cdr3_aa: CASSLMGGHNEQFF; j_call: TRBJ2-1; d_call: NA; cdr3_length: 14; v_call: TRBV7-2
cdr3_aa: CSARGSDGTEAFF; j_call: TRBJ1-1; d_call: NA; cdr3_length: 13; v_call: TRBV20-1
cdr3_aa: CASSFSVRNTEAFF; j_call: TRBJ1-1; d_call: NA; cdr3_length: 14; v_call: TRBV12-3/TRBV12-4
cdr3_aa: CASSIGTGATGYTF; j_call: TRBJ1-2; d_call: TRBD1; cdr3_length: 14; v_call: TRBV7-9
cdr3_aa: CASSFDGGSEAFF; j_call: TRBJ1-1; d_call: NA; cdr3_length: 13; v_call: TRBV7-7
cdr3_aa: CASSLTGGGRTEAFF; j_call: TRBJ1-1; d_call: TRBD1; cdr3_length: 15; v_call: TRBV7-2
cdr3_aa: CASSQPGTSKETQYF; j_call: TRBJ2-5; d_call: NA; cdr3_length: 15; v_call: TRBV27
cdr3_aa: CASSLVGDLYGYTF; j_call: TRBJ1-2; d_call: NA; cdr3_length: 14; v_call: TRBV11-2
cdr3_aa: CASSLAVETQYF; j_call: TRBJ2-5; d_call: NA; cdr3_length: 12; v_call: TRBV7-2
cdr3_aa: CSARRGDTQYF; j_call: TRBJ2-3; d_call: NA; cdr3_length: 11; v_call: TRBV20-1
cdr3_aa: CASSDTSGGGYNEQFF; j_call: TRBJ2-1; d_call: TRBD2; cdr3_length: 16; v_call: TRBV7-9
cdr3_aa: CASRPRTGSTEAFF; j_call: TRBJ1-1; d_call: TRBD1; cdr3_length: 14; v_call: TRBV7-2
cdr3_aa: CAISESVGLVGTDTQYF; j_call: TRBJ2-3; d_call: TRBD2; cdr3_length: 17; v_call: TRBV10-3
cdr3_aa: CASSQAPGYSPLHF; j_call: TRBJ1-6; d_call: NA; cdr3_length: 14; v_call: TRBV14